These 3 T cell receptor beta chains came from one sample sequenced in a study of cytomegalovirus exposure and HLA in healthy donors. A multiplex PCR was run with 60 Vbeta primers and 13 Jbeta primers. Produced via immunoSEQ multiplex PCR; TCRdb's table is partial and in-frame only. The table has approximately 160,000 clones, 75% to 90% seen once. What was sequenced was PBMCs. These receptors were taken from a girl under 10 years old in good health and CMV-seropositive.

This clone was found once. The CDR3 protein is CASRPGTANNQPQHF. The CDR3 region has the DNA TGTGCCAGCAGGCCCGGGACAGCTAACAATCAGCCCCAGCATTTT. The chain employs TRBV2 and TRBJ1-5, with 7 bases identical to TRBD1. The ends lost 6 bases at V and 3 bases at J; junction bases unmatched: 8. The CDR3 runs to 15 residues. Looked up from germline, CDR1 is SNHLY and CDR2 is FYNNEI.

The table lists this clone with a few counts. The CDR3 DNA reads as TGTGCCAGTAGTCCGGACAGAACCTCTGGGGCCAACGTCCTGACTTTC. This translates into CASSPDRTSGANVLTF. This chain uses TRBV19 with TRBJ2-6; possibly TRBD1 for D (6 bases). The CDR3 covers 16 residues. CDR1 LNHDA and CDR2 SQIVND come from the germline V gene (reference sequence). V was cut by 5 bases and J by 0 bases, with 11 bases left in between. Supplemented by reference TRBV19 and TRBJ2-6, the full variable domain reads DGGITQSPKYLFRKEGQNVTLSCEQNLNHDAMYWYRQDPGQGLRLIYYSQIVNDFQKGDIAEGYSVSREKKESFPLTVTSAQKNPTAFYLCASSPDRTSGANVLTFGAGSRLTVL.

The chain joins TRBV2 to TRBJ2-7, with TRBD1 as a possible D gene (5 bases). The germline V and J ends were trimmed by 8 bases and 2 bases, with 13 bases remaining between them. The CDR3 has 13 residues. CDR1 SNHLY and CDR2 FYNNEI come from the germline V gene. CDR3 loop: CASYEAGTYEQYF. For the CDR3, the DNA is TGTGCCAGCTACGAGGCAGGGACCTACGAGCAGTACTTC.